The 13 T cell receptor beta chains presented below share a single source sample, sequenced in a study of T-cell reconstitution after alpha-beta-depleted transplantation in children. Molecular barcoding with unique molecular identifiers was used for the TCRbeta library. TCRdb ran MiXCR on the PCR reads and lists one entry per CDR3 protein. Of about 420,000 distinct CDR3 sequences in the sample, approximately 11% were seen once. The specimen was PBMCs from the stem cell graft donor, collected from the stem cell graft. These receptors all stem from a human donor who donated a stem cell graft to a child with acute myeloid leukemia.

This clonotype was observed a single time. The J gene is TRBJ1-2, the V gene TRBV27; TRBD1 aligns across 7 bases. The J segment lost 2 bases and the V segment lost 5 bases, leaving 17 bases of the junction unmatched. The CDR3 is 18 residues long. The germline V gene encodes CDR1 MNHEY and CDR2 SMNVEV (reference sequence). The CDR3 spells CASSLAGIGGASNYGYTF. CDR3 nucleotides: TGTGCCAGCAGTCTAGCCGGGATAGGGGGCGCTTCCAACTATGGCTACACCTTC.

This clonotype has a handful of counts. CDR3 in DNA: TGTGCCAGCAGTTACTCGTACAATCAGCCCCAGCATTTT. This codes for CASSYSYNQPQHF. The chain uses TRBV6-5 and TRBJ1-5; D is unresolved. The V end lost 0 bases, the J end lost 3 bases, and 3 bases lay between the germline ends. This CDR3 is 13 amino acids long. Germline CDR1 and CDR2: MNHEY and SVGAGI.

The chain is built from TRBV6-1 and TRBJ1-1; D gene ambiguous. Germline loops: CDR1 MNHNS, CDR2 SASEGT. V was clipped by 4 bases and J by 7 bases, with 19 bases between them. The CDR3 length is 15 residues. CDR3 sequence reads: CASSGAALGFDEAFF. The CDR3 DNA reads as TGTGCCAGCAGTGGGGCAGCATTGGGCTTCGATGAAGCTTTCTTT.

CDR3 in amino acids: CASSMRAGLDNEQFF. The CDR3 nucleotides are TGCGCCAGCAGCATGCGAGCGGGGTTAGACAATGAGCAGTTCTTC. The V call is TRBV5-1, the J call TRBJ2-1; TRBD2 matches at 7 bases. The CDR3 spans 15 residues. Unmatched junction bases numbered 9, after V lost 4 bases and J lost 5 bases. Looked up from germline, CDR1 is SGHRS and CDR2 is YFSETQ.

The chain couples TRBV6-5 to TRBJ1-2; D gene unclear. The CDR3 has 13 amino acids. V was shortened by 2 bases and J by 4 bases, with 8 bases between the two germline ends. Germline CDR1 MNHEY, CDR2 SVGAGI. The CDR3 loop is CASSYGGSYGYTF. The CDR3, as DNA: TGTGCCAGCAGTTACGGCGGGAGCTATGGCTACACCTTC.

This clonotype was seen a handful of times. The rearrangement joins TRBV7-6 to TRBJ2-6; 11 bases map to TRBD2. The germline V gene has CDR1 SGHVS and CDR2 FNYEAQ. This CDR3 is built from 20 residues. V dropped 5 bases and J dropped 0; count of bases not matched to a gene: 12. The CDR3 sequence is CASSPDGLAGFSSGANVLTF. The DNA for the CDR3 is TGTGCCAGCAGCCCAGACGGACTAGCGGGTTTCAGCTCTGGGGCCAACGTCCTGACTTTC.

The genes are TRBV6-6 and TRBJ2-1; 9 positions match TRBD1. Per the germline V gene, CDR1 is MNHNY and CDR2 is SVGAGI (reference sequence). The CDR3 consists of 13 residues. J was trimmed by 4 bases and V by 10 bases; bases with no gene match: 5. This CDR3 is CATPDRGYNEQFF. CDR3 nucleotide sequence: TGTGCCACTCCGGACAGGGGATACAATGAGCAGTTCTTC.

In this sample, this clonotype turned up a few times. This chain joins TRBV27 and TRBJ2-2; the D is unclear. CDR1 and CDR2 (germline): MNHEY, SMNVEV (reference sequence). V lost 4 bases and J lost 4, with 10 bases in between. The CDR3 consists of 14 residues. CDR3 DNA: TGTGCCAGCAGTTCTTCATGGATCACCGGGGAGCTGTTTTTT. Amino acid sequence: CASSSSWITGELFF.

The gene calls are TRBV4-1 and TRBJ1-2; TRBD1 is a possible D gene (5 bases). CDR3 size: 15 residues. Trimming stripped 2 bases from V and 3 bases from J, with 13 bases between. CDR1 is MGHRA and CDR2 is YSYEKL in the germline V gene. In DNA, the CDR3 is TGCGCCAGCAGCCAAACTACAGGATCCGACTATGGCTACACCTTC. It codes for CASSQTTGSDYGYTF.

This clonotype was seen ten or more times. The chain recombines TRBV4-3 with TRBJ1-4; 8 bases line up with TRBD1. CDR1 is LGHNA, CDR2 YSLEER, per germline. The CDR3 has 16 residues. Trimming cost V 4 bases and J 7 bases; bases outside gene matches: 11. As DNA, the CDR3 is TGCGCCAGCAGCCTCGACGGACAGGGATCGGGTGAAAAACTGTTTTTT. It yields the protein CASSLDGQGSGEKLFF.

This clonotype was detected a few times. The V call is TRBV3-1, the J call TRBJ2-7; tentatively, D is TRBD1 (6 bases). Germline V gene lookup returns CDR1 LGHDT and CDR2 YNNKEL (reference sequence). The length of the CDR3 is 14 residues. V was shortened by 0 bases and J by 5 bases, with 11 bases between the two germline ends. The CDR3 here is CASSQDRGTDEQYF. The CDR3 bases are TGTGCCAGCAGCCAAGACAGGGGTACCGACGAGCAGTACTTC.

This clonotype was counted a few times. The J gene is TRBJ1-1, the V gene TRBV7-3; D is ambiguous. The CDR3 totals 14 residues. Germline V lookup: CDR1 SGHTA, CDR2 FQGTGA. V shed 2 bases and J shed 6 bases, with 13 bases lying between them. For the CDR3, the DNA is TGTGCCAGCAGCTTAGGCGGGATGGTGGCTGAAGCTTTCTTT. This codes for CASSLGGMVAEAFF. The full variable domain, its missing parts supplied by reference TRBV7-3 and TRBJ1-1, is GAGVSQTPSNKVTEKGKYVELRCDPISGHTALYWYRQSLGQGPEFLIYFQGTGAADDSGLPNDRFFAVRPEGSVSTLKIQRTERGDSAVYLCASSLGGMVAEAFFGQGTRLTVV.

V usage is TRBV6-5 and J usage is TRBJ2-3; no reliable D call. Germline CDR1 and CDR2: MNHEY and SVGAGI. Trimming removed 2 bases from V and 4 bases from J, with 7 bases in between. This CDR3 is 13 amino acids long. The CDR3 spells CASSYQVADTQYF. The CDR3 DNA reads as TGTGCCAGCAGTTACCAGGTCGCAGATACGCAGTATTTT.